Listed below are T cell receptor beta chains from one sample, sequenced in a study of cytomegalovirus exposure and HLA in healthy donors. Only in-frame clones appear in the TCRdb table, and some are missing; sequencing was by immunoSEQ multiplex PCR. Of 55,000 or so clones listed, more than 75% are singletons. Sequencing was done on a sample of PBMCs. Receptors were obtained from a female donor in good health and CMV-seronegative. The CDR3 runs from the conserved cysteine through the conserved F or W. The order of the fields is V gene, J gene, CDR3 protein.

TRBV5-1	TRBJ2-5	CASSAEGGRWETQYF
TRBV9	TRBJ2-7	CASSASSGQSYEQYF
TRBV7-8	TRBJ2-3	CASSSGSLSTDTQYF
TRBV5-5	TRBJ2-7	CASSFPGQGKDEQYF
TRBV6-5	TRBJ1-2	CASSYSPGGGGYGYTF
TRBV7-9	TRBJ2-7	CASSPDRDKGGEQYF
TRBV7-2	TRBJ1-5	CASSLGGRVGNQPQHF
TRBV19	TRBJ1-5	CASSIGRSNQPQHF
TRBV6-5	TRBJ2-7	CASSYSGGEEYF
TRBV19	TRBJ1-1	CASCPTGLFSTEAFF
TRBV7-2	TRBJ1-2	CASSIPGSSGYTF
TRBV7-2	TRBJ1-1	CASSSTGGADRGAFF
TRBV5-1	TRBJ2-7	CASSSRGKSNAYEQYF
TRBV30	TRBJ1-2	CAWNPKDIYGYTF
TRBV5-8	TRBJ1-1	CASSLTRVEAFF
TRBV19	TRBJ1-5	CASSIERASQPQHF
TRBV6-5	TRBJ2-2	CASTAGGGHTGELFF
TRBV6-5	TRBJ2-6	CASTSPGSGANVLTF
TRBV6-5	TRBJ1-1	CASSYRGQLNTEAFF
TRBV7-2	TRBJ2-5	CASSLAPQRRETQYF
TRBV9	TRBJ1-1	CASSLGVGTEAFF
TRBV9	TRBJ2-3	CASSVYGQGLPSTDTQYF
TRBV6-6	TRBJ2-1	CASSSPGLPNNQQFF
TRBV7-3	TRBJ2-1	CASSLTGGQGEQFF
TRBV4-1	TRBJ2-6	CASARPRTGVSGANVLTF
TRBV15	TRBJ1-3	CATSSPGGWGGTIYF
TRBV30	TRBJ1-1	CAWSGGVHTEAFF
TRBV2	TRBJ1-1	CASSVHPGAEAFF
TRBV19	TRBJ1-1	CASSPNRGGESTEAFF
TRBV14	TRBJ2-1	CASSQVAGAYNEQFF
TRBV19	TRBJ2-1	CASSTTGDPVSYNEQFF
TRBV5-1	TRBJ2-3	CASSLEGFATDTQYF
TRBV30	TRBJ2-7	CAWGTRGFGQTYEQYF
TRBV19	TRBJ1-1	CASSPIGQGTEAFF
TRBV28	TRBJ1-6	CASSLYTGLEGNSPLHF
TRBV7-9	TRBJ1-5	CASSADREGNQPQHF
TRBV7-9	TRBJ2-7	CASSLALRYEQYF
TRBV2	TRBJ2-5	CASSQGPPGEETQYF
TRBV19	TRBJ1-2	CASSIGGRPNYGYTF
TRBV7-3	TRBJ2-1	CASSLGRLAGVNEQFF
TRBV10-3	TRBJ1-3	CAISGLGNTIYF
TRBV5-1	TRBJ2-7	CASSLGGGGPSYEQYF
TRBV4-1	TRBJ2-5	CASSSLGTPTETQYF
TRBV9	TRBJ2-1	CASSVSPQGEQFF
TRBV4-3	TRBJ1-1	CASSHSGSPLSEAFF
TRBV30	TRBJ1-3	CAWSFRGQAFSGNTIYF
TRBV18	TRBJ2-5	CASSPLTSGGPQETQYF